This T cell receptor beta chain comes out of a study of blood T cell repertoires in COVID-19. Authors' methods: Estimation of nucleated cell counts relied on the amplification of reference gene primers. Here immunoSEQ multiplex PCR was the method, and the copy in TCRdb shows in-frame clones only, minus some. That table is the source of V, J and clone size, and D and trimming were worked out from the DNA. The data contain some 15,000 clones, approximately 88% of them singletons. Unmatched junction bases numbered 5, after V lost 5 bases and J lost 0 bases. CDR1 and CDR2 from the germline V gene are SGHNT and YYREEE (reference sequence). The CDR3 length is 14 residues.

The sample comprised peripheral blood. The V and J genes are TRBV5-4 and TRBJ2-7; 7 positions match TRBD1. The receptor was derived from a human donor in a cohort sampled during active COVID-19. The CDR3 DNA is TGTGCCAGCAGATCTGACAGGGCCTCCTACGAGCAGTACTTC. Protein product: CASRSDRASYEQYF. The complete variable domain, with remaining parts taken from reference TRBV5-4 and TRBJ2-7, reads ETGVTQSPTHLIKTRGQQVTLRCSSQSGHNTVSWYQQALGQGPQFIFQYYREEENGRGNFPPRFSGLQFPNYSSELNVNALELDDSALYLCASRSDRASYEQYFGPGTRLTVT.